Listed here is a single T cell receptor beta chain. V gave up 5 bases and J gave up 7 bases, with 18 bases separating them. Germline CDR1 SGHNT, CDR2 YENEEA. This CDR3 region has 14 residues. The assay was immunoSEQ multiplex PCR, and TCRdb's table has in-frame clones only and misses some. The repertoire holds 25,000 to 35,000 clones, with around nine tenths as singletons. This sample was taken from a study of T cell changes during pregnancy in multiple sclerosis. The rearrangement joins TRBV11-3 to TRBJ2-7; tentatively, D is TRBD2 (5 bases). This TCR came from a female donor with multiple sclerosis, enrolled in a pregnancy study. This material consisted of CD8+ T cells from peripheral blood mononuclear cells, taken before pregnancy. The DNA for the CDR3 is TGTGCCAGCAGCGCGAGAGGGATCCCCTCGGAGCAGTACTTC. As protein: CASSARGIPSEQYF.